Shown below are 25 T cell receptor beta chains from a single sample sequenced in a study of CD4 and CD8 cells across lung adenocarcinoma regions. Each CDR3 protein is one row after TCRdb ran MiXCR on the PCR reads. The repertoire holds about 3,400 distinct CDR3 sequences, with 58% as singletons. The sample was CD4+ T cells from the center of a lung tumor. These receptors all stem from a female donor with lung adenocarcinoma. The CD4 and CD8 labels of this study may be unreliable.

V gene TRBV6-1 combines with J gene TRBJ2-1; 13 nucleotides match TRBD2. The DNA end lines up better with TRBJ2-7; the J call may be wrong. The germline gives CDR1 MNHNS, CDR2 SASEGT. The CDR3 extends over 19 amino acids. The CDR3 DNA reads TGTGCCAGCAGTGACCCGGGACTAGCGGGGACTTACTCCTACAATGAGCAGTACTTC. This gives the protein CASSDPGLAGTYSYNEQYF.

The rearrangement links TRBV4-1 to TRBJ1-1, with D unclear. V lost 4 bases to trimming and J lost 1 base, with 10 bases between them. The CDR3 extends over 14 amino acids. Germline CDR1 and CDR2: MGHRA and YSYEKL. In DNA, the CDR3 is TGCGCCAGCAGCCTTGGGTTGTGGAACACTGAAGCTTTCTTT. It encodes CASSLGLWNTEAFF.

In its sample, this clonotype ranks as medium-sized. The J gene is TRBJ2-2, the V gene TRBV6-1; the D gene is possibly TRBD2 (5 bases). In germline, CDR1 is MNHNS, CDR2 SASEGT. Trimming shortened V by 6 bases and J by 5 bases, and 13 bases separated the two germline ends. The length of the CDR3 is 14 residues. CDR3 in DNA: TGTGCCAGCAGGCTCCGGGGAACAACCGGGGAGCTGTTTTTT. This translates into CASRLRGTTGELFF.

The chain couples TRBV6-1 to TRBJ2-5, with D uncertain. This CDR3 has 14 amino acids. The V and J ends lost 4 bases and 4 bases respectively, with 13 bases between them. CDR1 is MNHNS, CDR2 SASEGT, per germline. CDR3 nucleotide sequence: TGTGCCAGCAGTGGGGGTCGCGACACAGAGACCCAGTACTTC. This codes for CASSGGRDTETQYF.

On this clonotype itself: A much larger clone differs by one base, so this may be a read error. V and J are TRBV6-1 and TRBJ2-1; D perhaps matches TRBD1 (6 bases). In germline, CDR1 is MNHNS, CDR2 SASEGT. Trimming pared 6 bases from V and 10 bases from J, leaving 16 bases between. This CDR3 has 13 amino acids. The CDR3 DNA reads as TGTGCCAGCAGCGCAGGACAGTCCTACGAGCAGTTCTTC. Amino acid sequence: CASSAGQSYEQFF.

J is TRBJ2-1 and V is TRBV6-1, with 7 bases matching TRBD2. CDR1 and CDR2 from the germline V gene are MNHNS and SASEGT. CDR3 length: 16 residues. V lost 7 bases to trimming and J lost 2 bases; unmatched junction nucleotides: 11. CDR3 nucleotide sequence: TGTGCCAGCAAATCCAGACCTAGCGGAACCTACAATGAGCAGTTCTTC. Translating it yields CASKSRPSGTYNEQFF.

Here the CDR3 DNA reads TGTGCCAGCACGGCAAATCCTGATAGCAATCAGCCCCAGCATTTT. Its translation: CASTANPDSNQPQHF. The chain recombines TRBV6-1 with TRBJ1-5; no clear D. The CDR3 is 15 amino acids. CDR1 MNHNS and CDR2 SASEGT come from the germline V gene. V lost 7 bases and J lost 0, with 13 bases in between.

This clonotype has a handful of counts. The chain combines TRBV30 with TRBJ2-5, with TRBD1 as a possible D gene (6 bases). This CDR3 spans 12 amino acids. The V end was cut by 2 bases, the J end by 5 bases, with 9 bases between. Germline CDR1 GTSNPN, CDR2 SVGIG (reference sequence). CDR3 sequence: CAWSLGHETQYF. DNA of the CDR3: TGTGCCTGGAGTTTGGGACACGAGACCCAGTACTTC.

The chain recombines TRBV7-2 with TRBJ2-5; D could derive from TRBD1 or TRBD2 (5 bases each). CDR3 length: 15 residues. The V gene's germline CDR1 is SGHTA and CDR2 FQGNSA. V was clipped by 5 bases and J by 4 bases, with 17 bases between them. The CDR3 is CASSTGTRKRETQYF. Here the CDR3 DNA reads TGTGCCAGCAGCACTGGGACGCGCAAGAGAGAGACCCAGTACTTC.

The genes are TRBV6-1 and TRBJ2-1; no clear D. The J call is uncertain, as TRBJ2-7 better fits the DNA end. The CDR3 length is 14 residues. The germline V gene has CDR1 MNHNS and CDR2 SASEGT. CDR3: CASSEGSTAYEQYF. DNA for the CDR3: TGTGCCAGCAGTGAGGGCAGCACGGCCTACGAGCAGTACTTC.

Judged by abundance, this clonotype is medium-sized. The V call is TRBV6-4, the J call TRBJ2-2, with no clear D. V was cut by 3 bases and J by 4 bases, with 3 bases left in between. Germline V gene data show CDR1 as MRHNA and CDR2 as SNTAGT. The CDR3 contains 12 residues. The chain's CDR3 is CASSEGTGELFF. Written as DNA, the CDR3 is TGTGCCAGCAGTGAAGGCACCGGGGAGCTGTTTTTT.

By share, this clonotype counts as large. The chain couples TRBV7-9 to TRBJ2-1; perhaps TRBD1 as D (6 bases). The CDR3 covers 15 residues. CDR1 is SEHNR, CDR2 FQNEAQ, per germline (reference sequence). V was cut by 5 bases and J by 10 bases, with 21 bases left in between. The CDR3 region has the DNA TGTGCCAGCAGCAAGTGGCAGGGGAGCTCCTACGAGCAGTTCTTC. It encodes CASSKWQGSSYEQFF.

Notes on this clonotype: One junction end does not reproduce the germline sequence, and a read error may be involved. The chain joins TRBV14 to TRBJ2-3; perhaps D is TRBD1 or TRBD2 (6 bases each). Germline V CDR1 and CDR2: SGHDN, FVKESK. The CDR3 spans 14 residues. The CDR3 coding sequence is TGTGCGAGCACCGGGGGCCAGAGGACAGATACGCAGTATTTT. Its translation: CASTGGQRTDTQYF.

The rearrangement uses TRBV6-5 and TRBJ2-1; D is ambiguous. The DNA end favors TRBJ2-5, so the J call may be wrong. The CDR3 is 12 amino acids. CDR1 MNHEY and CDR2 SVGAGI come from the germline V gene. The CDR3 is CASSYNQETQYF. The CDR3 nucleotides are TGTGCCAGCAGTTATAACCAAGAGACCCAGTACTTC.

Concerning this clonotype: At one end the junction does not follow the germline gene, possibly because of a read error. The chain has TRBV4-1 and TRBJ2-3, with TRBD2 matching over 8 bases. CDR1 is MGHRA and CDR2 is YSYEKL in the germline V gene. The length of the CDR3 is 15 residues. The CDR3 loop reads CGAGRGGRERDTQYF. CDR3 DNA: TGCGGCGCGGGCCGCGGGGGGCGGGAGAGAGATACGCAGTATTTC.

The sample holds a few counts of this clonotype. The chain carries TRBV6-5 and TRBJ2-1; unclear D gene. This CDR3 region has 18 residues. Germline-derived CDR1 and CDR2 are MNHEY and SVGAGI. Trimming pared 0 bases from V and 7 bases from J, leaving 22 bases between. The CDR3 DNA reads TGTGCCAGCAGTTACTCATTTTACGTGGGGTATATTTGGAATGAGCAGTTCTTC. Its protein is CASSYSFYVGYIWNEQFF.

The count of this clonotype is one. The chain carries TRBV27 and TRBJ2-2; the D gene is possibly TRBD2 (6 bases). The length of the CDR3 is 15 residues. V lost 7 bases to trimming and J lost 2 bases, with 14 bases between them. Germline CDR1 reads MNHEY; CDR2 reads SMNVEV (reference sequence). Here the CDR3 reads CASTSTGVNTGELFF. For the CDR3, the DNA is TGTGCCAGCACGTCAACGGGAGTTAACACCGGGGAGCTGTTTTTT.

The rearrangement joins TRBV6-1 to TRBJ1-1, with D possibly matching TRBD1 (5 bases). The CDR3 consists of 14 residues. The V gene's germline CDR1 is MNHNS and CDR2 SASEGT. V dropped 1 base and J dropped 3 bases, with 9 bases sitting between them. CDR3 region: CASSEEFRDTEAFF. The CDR3 bases are TGTGCCAGCAGTGAAGAATTCAGGGACACTGAAGCTTTCTTT.

The chain links TRBV7-2 to TRBJ2-3; D call uncertain. The J call may be in error: the DNA end matches TRBJ2-1 better. The germline V gene encodes CDR1 SGHTA and CDR2 FQGNSA. The CDR3 is 12 amino acids. The CDR3 bases are TGTGCCAGCAGCTTTTTTGACAATGAGCAGTTCTTC. Translating gives CASSFFDNEQFF.

With respect to this clonotype: One end of the junction is discordant with germline, which a read error may explain. The chain recombines TRBV6-5 with TRBJ2-2, with a weak D call TRBD1 (5 bases). The better agreement between TRBJ2-3 and the DNA end casts doubt on the J call. Germline V gene data show CDR1 as MNHEY and CDR2 as SVGAGI. This CDR3 region has 16 residues. CDR3 residues: CASSYVVVTNTGTQYF. DNA for the CDR3: TGTGCCAGCAGTTACGTCGTGGTTACGAACACAGGTACGCAGTATTTT.

This clonotype has only a few counts. One end of the junction does not line up with germline, which may come from a read error. This chain uses TRBV10-1 with TRBJ2-4, with D maybe TRBD2 (5 bases). Germline-derived CDR1 and CDR2 are WNHNN and SYGVQD (reference sequence). The length of the CDR3 is 13 residues. The DNA for the CDR3 is TGCGCCACCGAGCTGGGAGCCAAAAACACGCAGTATTTC. This sequence encodes CATELGAKNTQYF.

This chain connects TRBV6-1 to TRBJ1-3; TRBD1 might be the D (6 bases). The V gene's germline CDR1 is MNHNS and CDR2 SASEGT. The CDR3 contains 19 residues. Deletions cut 5 bases from V and 3 bases from J, with 26 bases between. The CDR3 region has the DNA TGTGCCAGCAGTCCACTCCGCCCACAGGGATATGTCGATGGAAACACCATATATTTT. This translates into CASSPLRPQGYVDGNTIYF.

This clonotype was found once. The DNA for the CDR3 is TGTGCCAGCAGAGGAATTGTTGGCTTAGCCAAAAACATTCAGTACTTC. Its protein product is CASRGIVGLAKNIQYF. The chain links TRBV6-1 to TRBJ2-4; D is unclear. V was shortened by 6 bases and J by 0 bases, with 15 bases between the two germline ends. The CDR3 is 16 amino acids. CDR1 is MNHNS, CDR2 SASEGT, per germline.

The CDR3 sequence is CASSEWGQGSYNEQFF. In DNA form, the CDR3 reads TGTGCCAGCAGTGAATGGGGACAAGGCTCCTACAATGAGCAGTTCTTC. The rearrangement uses TRBV6-1 and TRBJ2-1; tentative D call: TRBD1 (6 bases). CDR1 is MNHNS and CDR2 is SASEGT in the germline V gene. The V end was cut by 2 bases, the J end by 0 bases, with 11 bases between. The CDR3 sequence is 16 residues long.

A few counts support this clonotype. The V and J genes are TRBV6-2 or TRBV6-3 and TRBJ2-1, with D perhaps matching TRBD1 (6 bases). Germline V gene lookup returns CDR1 MNHEY and CDR2 SVGEGT. V was clipped by 2 bases and J by 9 bases, with 20 bases between them. The CDR3 is 16 amino acids. DNA of the CDR3: TGTGCCAGCAGTTACCGCGGAGCGTCGAGGGGGAGTGAGCAGTTCTTC. Translating gives CASSYRGASRGSEQFF.